This TCR beta chain stems from a study of T cell changes during pregnancy in multiple sclerosis. The CDR3 length is 15 residues. V was pared by 1 base and J by 7 bases, with 5 bases of the junction left unmatched. The germline V gene has CDR1 GTSNPN and CDR2 SVGIG (reference sequence). Measured with immunoSEQ multiplex PCR; TCRdb has only the in-frame clones, and not every one. The table lists under 30,000 clones, roughly 90% of them singletons, with roughly 9% in the top ten. Sequences were derived from CD8+ T cells from peripheral blood mononuclear cells, sampled in the third trimester of pregnancy. This sequence was found in a female donor in good health, enrolled as a control in a pregnancy study. This sequence joins TRBV30 and TRBJ2-2; 11 nucleotides agree with TRBD2. Here the CDR3 DNA reads TGTGCCTGGAGTGGGCTAGCGGGGGGAAGCGGGGAGCTGTTTTTT. Protein sequence: CAWSGLAGGSGELFF. Full variable domain (missing parts from reference TRBV30 and TRBJ2-2): SQTIHQWPATLVQPVGSPLSLECTVEGTSNPNLYWYRQAAGRGLQLLFYSVGIGQISSEVPQNLSASRPQDRQFILSSKKLLLSDSGFYLCAWSGLAGGSGELFFGEGSRLTVL.